This T cell receptor (beta chain) originates from a study of blood T cell repertoires in COVID-19. Turning to the study itself: The analysed material was cDNA or gDNA that came from T cells, B-cell-depleted T cells, or PBMCs.

Germline values: CDR1 SGHTA, CDR2 FQGNSA. CDR3 length equals 19 residues. Trimming removed 5 bases at V and 0 bases at J, with 23 bases between. Using immunoSEQ multiplex PCR, the repertoire was profiled, and TCRdb retains in-frame clones only, with some absent. The repertoire consists of some 33,000 clones, with approximately 82% occurring once and the leading ten covering approximately 12%. The J gene is TRBJ1-5, the V gene TRBV7-2, with D perhaps matching TRBD1 (5 bases). The TCR sequence derives from a human donor in a cohort sampled during active COVID-19. The sample comprised peripheral blood. Here the CDR3 reads CASSQPPGSPINSNQPQHF. CDR3 DNA sequence: TGTGCCAGCAGCCAACCCCCAGGGTCACCGATCAATAGCAATCAGCCCCAGCATTTT.